A single sample is the source of the 7 T cell receptor beta chains below, sequenced in a study of blood T cell repertoires in COVID-19. Repertoires were generated with immunoSEQ multiplex PCR, while TCRdb's copy carries only in-frame clones and drops some. The table records 270,000 or so clones, more than 80% of them present only once. Sequenced sample: PBMCs or T cells enriched from blood (not recorded which). These receptors were obtained from a woman in her thirties with acute COVID-19.

The chain recombines TRBV28 with TRBJ2-7; possibly TRBD1 for D (6 bases). The germline gives CDR1 MDHEN, CDR2 SYDVKM. The germline V and J ends were trimmed by 6 bases and 7 bases, with 13 bases remaining between them. There are 12 residues in the CDR3. The CDR3: CASSRGEGEQYF. The CDR3 DNA reads as TGTGCCAGCAGCAGGGGAGAAGGGGAGCAGTACTTC.

The chain combines TRBV5-5 with TRBJ1-5; no definite D call. The CDR3 has 14 residues. CDR1 SGHKS and CDR2 YYEKEE come from the germline V gene (reference sequence). Trimming removed 4 bases at V and 3 bases at J, with 11 bases between. As DNA, the CDR3 is TGTGCCAGCAGCAAGACTCCAAACAATCAGCCCCAGCATTTT. Amino acid sequence: CASSKTPNNQPQHF.

This chain links TRBV11-2 with TRBJ2-1; 7 bases fit TRBD2. Germline trimming cut 5 bases from V and 1 base from J; bases unmatched to any gene: 11. This CDR3 contains 17 residues. The germline gives CDR1 SGHAT, CDR2 FQNNGV. In nucleotides, the CDR3 is TGTGCCAGCAGCCCGAACGCCGGCGGGAGTTCCTACAATGAGCAGTTCTTC. This encodes CASSPNAGGSSYNEQFF.

Of note for this clone: Other nucleotide sequences in the sample specify the same CDR3. CDR3 DNA: TGTGCCAGCAGCTTAGCAGGCGGGACCGGGGAGCTGTTTTTT. This gives the protein CASSLAGGTGELFF. The genes are TRBV7-2 and TRBJ2-2; possible D gene TRBD2, 5 bases. V lost 0 bases, J lost 5 bases, and 7 bases lay in between. Germline loops: CDR1 SGHTA, CDR2 FQGNSA. The length of the CDR3 is 14 residues.

The chain has TRBV3-1 (or the pseudogene TRBV3-2) and TRBJ1-4; possibly TRBD1 for D (6 bases). The CDR3 extends over 18 amino acids. Germline V CDR1 and CDR2: LGHDT, YNNKEL (reference sequence). V gave up 5 bases and J gave up 8 bases, with 27 bases separating them. The CDR3 DNA reads TGTGCCAGCAGCTCCAAGAAGGTACCGGCAGGGGCTGAGGAAAAACTGTTTTTT. Translation gives CASSSKKVPAGAEEKLFF.

The CDR3 protein is CASSQEAQGGNTGELFF. In DNA form, the CDR3 reads TGTGCCAGCAGCCAAGAGGCCCAGGGGGGAAACACCGGGGAGCTGTTTTTT. The V gene is TRBV14, the J gene TRBJ2-2, with a possible D match to TRBD1 (7 bases). CDR3 length: 17 amino acids. V lost 0 bases and J 2 bases, leaving 13 bases between the germline ends. Germline lookup yields CDR1 SGHDN and CDR2 FVKESK.

V gene TRBV5-1 combines with J gene TRBJ1-2, with TRBD1 identical over 10 bases. The V segment lost 2 bases and the J segment 5 bases; nucleotides outside the gene matches: 6. CDR3 length equals 15 residues. The germline gives CDR1 SGHRS, CDR2 YFSETQ. The DNA for the CDR3 is TGCGCCAGCAGCTTAGACAGGGGGCAGTCTTATGGCTACACCTTC. Residues: CASSLDRGQSYGYTF.